Presented here are 30 T cell receptor beta chains from one specimen sequenced in a study of blood T cells in healthy people across ages (dated by TCRdb to between 2014 and 2017). Library method: 5' RACE. Instrument on record: Illumina HiSeq 2500. A second PCR of about 6 to 11 cycles was run with a J-beta primer mix and a sample-barcoded 5' primer. TCRdb reprocessed the public reads (quality trimming at Q25 with fastp, clone calling with MiXCR) and kept in-frame beta chains. Merged by CDR3 protein, the rows form single entries marked with the most common genes and DNA. In all, the sample holds under 800,000 distinct CDR3 sequences, and under 25% of those were seen once. Jointly, the top ten make up around 3.4% of the sample. Sequenced input: blood. These receptors were collected from a man in his 70s in good health.

The rearrangement uses TRBV3-1 and TRBJ1-2; D is uncertain. V lost 0 bases and J lost 8, with 10 bases in between. Germline V lookup: CDR1 LGHDT, CDR2 YNNKEL (reference sequence). This CDR3 is built from 13 residues. CDR3 amino acids: CASSQDGYDGYTF. CDR3 bases: TGTGCCAGCAGCCAAGATGGATATGACGGCTACACCTTC.

The gene calls are TRBV7-9 and TRBJ1-3, with 9 nucleotides matching TRBD1. CDR3 length equals 15 residues. Trimming took 5 bases from V and 4 from J; bases not matched to a gene: 6. Germline V gene sequence: CDR1 SEHNR, CDR2 FQNEAQ (reference sequence). The CDR3 loop is CASSRTGVMGNTIYF. DNA for the CDR3: TGTGCCAGCAGCCGGACAGGGGTGATGGGAAACACCATATATTTT.

As for this clonotype: This clone may be a read error of a much larger clone one base away. V is TRBV7-8 and J is TRBJ2-7; 9 bases are shared with TRBD1. The CDR3 consists of 16 residues. Per the germline V gene, CDR1 is SGHVS and CDR2 is FQNEAQ. The CDR3 DNA reads as TGTGCCAGCAGCCTCGTTTTGGGACAGGGCTCCTACGAGCGGTACTTC. Protein: CASSLVLGQGSYERYF.

There are a few counts of this clonotype. The chain employs TRBV28 and TRBJ1-1; D remains unclear. The CDR3 is made up of 14 amino acids. V was shortened by 3 bases and J by 6 bases, with 14 bases between the two germline ends. Germline loops: CDR1 MDHEN, CDR2 SYDVKM. This chain's CDR3 is CASSFWTDPPEAFF. CDR3 coding DNA: TGTGCCAGCAGTTTCTGGACGGACCCTCCTGAAGCTTTCTTT.

The chain combines TRBV5-1 with TRBJ2-5; tentative D call: TRBD2 (6 bases). V was cut by 0 bases and J by 2 bases, with 11 bases left in between. The CDR3 has 15 residues. CDR1 and CDR2 from the germline V gene are SGHRS and YFSETQ. The CDR3 nucleotides are TGCGCCAGCAGCTTGGGACACGGGGGACAAGAGACCCAGTACTTC. This gives the protein CASSLGHGGQETQYF. The whole variable domain, filled in from reference TRBV5-1 and TRBJ2-5, reads KAGVTQTPRYLIKTRGQQVTLSCSPISGHRSVSWYQQTPGQGLQFLFEYFSETQRNKGNFPGRFSGRQFSNSRSEMNVSTLELGDSALYLCASSLGHGGQETQYFGPGTRLLVL.

This clonotype has at least ten counts. This chain joins TRBV20-1 and TRBJ2-6, with no clear D. There are 16 residues in the CDR3. Germline-derived CDR1 and CDR2 are DFQATT and SNEGSKA (reference sequence). Trimming left V 1 base short and J 0 bases short, with 10 bases between. The CDR3 DNA is TGCAGTGCTAGAGTCCCTAAGGGCTCTGGGGCCAACGTCCTGACTTTC. This codes for CSARVPKGSGANVLTF.

Only a few counts were recorded for this clonotype. The chain couples TRBV6-6 to TRBJ2-5, with a possible D match to TRBD1 (6 bases). Trimming left V 8 bases short and J 2 bases short, with 18 bases between. This CDR3 is 15 amino acids long. The germline V gene encodes CDR1 MNHNY and CDR2 SVGAGI (reference sequence). The CDR3 sequence is CASASHEGEQETQYF. In nucleotides, the CDR3 is TGTGCCAGCGCTTCTCATGAGGGGGAACAAGAGACCCAGTACTTC.

The chain combines TRBV25-1 with TRBJ2-3; 13 bases match TRBD2. Germline V lookup: CDR1 MGHDK, CDR2 SYGVNS. This CDR3 is built from 15 residues. With V trimmed by 3 bases and J by 6 bases, 3 bases remained unmatched. This CDR3 reads CASSDGLAGEDTQYF. The CDR3 coding sequence is TGTGCCAGCAGTGATGGACTAGCGGGAGAGGATACGCAGTATTTT.

This clonotype was counted a few times. The chain carries TRBV12-5 and TRBJ2-3; no clear D gene. This CDR3 is 12 amino acids long. Per germline, CDR1 LGHNT and CDR2 FRNRAP. The V end lost 3 bases, the J end lost 4 bases, and 5 bases lay between the germline ends. CDR3 protein: CASGFIPDTQYF. The CDR3 region has the DNA TGTGCTAGTGGTTTTATACCAGATACGCAGTATTTT.

This clonotype has a handful of counts. The chain employs TRBV29-1 and TRBJ1-2; 9 bases align to TRBD1. V lost 7 bases and J lost 6; bases outside the gene matches: 3. The V gene's germline CDR1 is SQVTM and CDR2 ANQGSEA. There are 11 residues in the CDR3. CDR3: CSGGTGNGYTF. The CDR3 DNA is TGCAGCGGAGGGACAGGGAATGGCTACACCTTC.

V and J are TRBV18 and TRBJ1-2; D is unresolved. CDR1 and CDR2 (germline): KGHSH, LQKENI. Trimming shortened V by 3 bases and J by 4 bases, and 15 bases separated the two germline ends. The CDR3 is made up of 15 amino acids. CDR3 loop: CASSPEDGLLYGYTF. In nucleotides, the CDR3 is TGTGCCAGCTCACCTGAGGACGGCCTGCTCTATGGCTACACCTTC.

This clonotype has just a few counts. This chain joins TRBV2 and TRBJ2-5; 9 bases line up with TRBD1. The DNA end favors TRBJ2-7, so the J call may be wrong. CDR3 length: 12 amino acids. CDR1 is SNHLY, CDR2 FYNNEI, per germline. CDR3 sequence: CATRQGAYEQYF. For the CDR3, the DNA is TGTGCCACAAGACAGGGGGCCTACGAGCAGTACTTC.

V and J are TRBV5-6 and TRBJ2-3; D gene unclear. The V end was cut by 5 bases, the J end by 0 bases, with 13 bases between. CDR3 length equals 15 residues. CDR1 and CDR2 (germline): SGHDT, YYEEEE. For the CDR3, the DNA is TGTGCCAGCAGTTTCTGGCTGACTAGCACAGATACGCAGTATTTT. Translated: CASSFWLTSTDTQYF.

This clonotype was counted many times. This chain links TRBV28 with TRBJ1-4; 7 positions agree with TRBD1. This CDR3 spans 15 amino acids. The V and J ends lost 5 bases and 4 bases, in that order; junction bases with no gene match: 7. Germline V CDR1 and CDR2: MDHEN, SYDVKM. The CDR3 reads CASSRSGTVNEKLFF. The CDR3 DNA is TGTGCCAGCAGTCGTAGTGGGACAGTTAATGAAAAACTGTTTTTT.

There are many counts of this clonotype. The CDR3 loop is CSVNREQNEQFF. The CDR3, as DNA: TGCAGCGTTAATCGGGAGCAAAATGAGCAGTTCTTC. The J gene is TRBJ2-1, the V gene TRBV29-1, with D perhaps TRBD2 (6 bases). The CDR3 sequence is 12 residues long. Trimming took 5 bases from V and 7 from J, leaving 12 bases between them. Per germline, CDR1 SQVTM and CDR2 ANQGSEA.

The chain has TRBV24-1 and TRBJ2-2; D gene unclear. The CDR3 consists of 13 residues. Trimming took 0 bases from V and 6 from J, leaving 4 bases between them. Germline CDR1 and CDR2: KGHDR and SFDVKD. CDR3 sequence (DNA): TGTGCCACCAGTGATTTGTTTGCCGGGGAGCTGTTTTTT. Translated: CATSDLFAGELFF.

The rearrangement links TRBV27 to TRBJ2-1; unclear D gene. CDR1 is MNHEY and CDR2 is SMNVEV in the germline V gene (reference sequence). CDR3 length equals 15 residues. V lost 4 bases, J lost 3 bases, and 13 bases lay in between. CDR3 residues: CASSSPYALYNEQFF. Here the CDR3 DNA reads TGTGCCAGCAGTTCCCCTTATGCACTCTACAATGAGCAGTTCTTC.

This clonotype was picked up a small number of times. The chain is built from TRBV4-1 and TRBJ1-4, with no clear D. V gave up 4 bases and J gave up 2 bases, with 5 bases separating them. The germline gives CDR1 MGHRA, CDR2 YSYEKL. The CDR3 extends over 13 amino acids. The CDR3 DNA reads as TGCGCCAGCAGCCGGGTTACTAATGAAAAACTGTTTTTT. It encodes CASSRVTNEKLFF.

This clonotype was counted only a few times. The chain is built from TRBV9 and TRBJ2-4, with D tentatively TRBD1 (6 bases). Germline CDR1 is SGDLS and CDR2 is YYNGEE. Between the trimmed V and J ends, which lost 0 bases and 3 bases, there was a span of 10 bases. The CDR3 contains 15 residues. The CDR3 loop is CASSVEGEYKNIQYF. The CDR3 DNA follows: TGTGCCAGCAGCGTAGAGGGGGAGTACAAAAACATTCAGTACTTC.

In regard to this clonotype: Relative to the germline gene, one junction end is altered; a read error may explain this. The J gene is TRBJ1-4, the V gene TRBV7-6, with D possibly being TRBD1 (5 bases). CDR1 SGHVS and CDR2 FNYEAQ come from the germline V gene. The CDR3 is made up of 14 amino acids. Here the CDR3 reads CASSRQSTNENLFF. CDR3 coding DNA: TGTGCCAGCAGTCGACAGTCAACTAATGAAAACCTGTTTTTT.

The rearrangement links TRBV20-1 to TRBJ1-2; possibly TRBD1 for D (5 bases). V was shortened by 0 bases and J by 3 bases, with 14 bases between the two germline ends. Germline V gene sequence: CDR1 DFQATT, CDR2 SNEGSKA (reference sequence). This CDR3 has 15 residues. The CDR3 DNA reads as TGCAGTGCTAGAGATCGGGGCAGGAAATACTATGGCTACACCTTC. This codes for CSARDRGRKYYGYTF.

The table lists this clonotype with a few counts. The junction departs from germline at one end; a sequencing error may be responsible. The V call is TRBV10-3, the J call TRBJ1-1, with no clear D. Looked up from germline, CDR1 is ENHRY and CDR2 is SYGVKD. This CDR3 is 13 amino acids long. The DNA for the CDR3 is TGTGCCATCAGTGAACAGCCTAACACTGAAGTTTTCTTT. As protein: CAISEQPNTEVFF.

This clonotype was observed a few times. This chain links TRBV6-5 with TRBJ1-4; possible D gene TRBD1, 6 bases. V was shortened by 4 bases and J by 5 bases, with 11 bases between the two germline ends. Germline lookup yields CDR1 MNHEY and CDR2 SVGAGI. The CDR3 is 14 amino acids. CDR3: CASSWAGANEKLFF. The CDR3 bases are TGTGCCAGCAGTTGGGCAGGGGCAAATGAAAAACTGTTTTTT.

This clonotype has only a few counts. The rearrangement joins TRBV20-1 to TRBJ1-4, with D perhaps TRBD1 (5 bases). Germline CDR1 and CDR2: DFQATT and SNEGSKA (reference sequence). The CDR3 is 16 residues long. Trimming removed 3 bases at V and 0 bases at J, with 14 bases between. CDR3 nucleotides: TGCAGTGCTAGTGGAAGTACGGGGGCAACTAATGAAAAACTGTTTTTT. Encoded protein: CSASGSTGATNEKLFF.

The sample holds many counts of this clonotype. V and J are TRBV24-1 and TRBJ2-1; TRBD1 is a possible D gene (6 bases). Germline-derived CDR1 and CDR2 are KGHDR and SFDVKD. This CDR3 contains 15 residues. The V gene lost 7 bases and the J gene lost 5 bases, with 17 bases spanning the gap. Here the CDR3 reads CATSPGATGNNEQFF. The CDR3, as DNA: TGTGCCACCAGCCCAGGGGCTACCGGTAACAATGAGCAGTTCTTC.

The J gene is TRBJ2-1, the V gene TRBV7-2; TRBD2 matches 9 bases. The germline V gene has CDR1 SGHTA and CDR2 FQGNSA. CDR3 length: 18 residues. J was trimmed by 0 bases and V by 5 bases; bases with no gene match: 11. CDR3 region: CASSHPSGILSSYNEQFF. CDR3 in DNA: TGTGCCAGCAGCCATCCTAGCGGGATCCTGAGCTCCTACAATGAGCAGTTCTTC. The full variable domain, with the rest looked up from reference TRBV7-2 and TRBJ2-1, is GAGVSQSPSNKVTEKGKDVELRCDPISGHTALYWYRQSLGQGLEFLIYFQGNSAPDKSGLPSDRFSAERTGGSVSTLTIQRTQQEDSAVYLCASSHPSGILSSYNEQFFGPGTRLTVL.

This sequence joins TRBV7-9 and TRBJ2-1; tentatively, D is TRBD1 (5 bases). Trimming took off 5 bases at V and 6 bases at J, with 8 bases between the two ends. Germline CDR1 reads SEHNR; CDR2 reads FQNEAQ (reference sequence). The length of the CDR3 is 12 residues. The CDR3 region is CASSPGINEQFF. The CDR3 region has the DNA TGTGCCAGCAGCCCAGGGATCAATGAGCAGTTCTTC.

The rearrangement joins TRBV27 to TRBJ2-7; D perhaps matches TRBD2 (5 bases). V shed 11 bases and J shed 9 bases, with 20 bases lying between them. The germline gives CDR1 MNHEY, CDR2 SMNVEV (reference sequence). The CDR3 has 12 amino acids. CDR3 region: CAGSARARGQYF. The CDR3 DNA reads TGTGCCGGCTCCGCACGGGCCCGGGGGCAGTACTTC.

As for this clonotype: The CDR3 does not end in the conserved phenylalanine or tryptophan, so this is likely a read error. The chain uses TRBV5-1 and TRBJ1-6; D is possibly TRBD1 (5 bases). Germline loops: CDR1 SGHRS, CDR2 YFSETQ. The ends were cut back, 4 bases at V and 6 bases at J, with 14 bases in the middle. The CDR3 has 15 amino acids. The CDR3 region is CASSSGHQGNSPLHS. CDR3 nucleotides: TGCGCCAGCAGCAGCGGGCACCAGGGTAATTCACCCCTCCACTCT.

The chain recombines TRBV7-2 with TRBJ2-3, with D perhaps TRBD1 (5 bases). Trimming took off 2 bases at V and 5 bases at J, with 11 bases between the two ends. CDR1 is SGHTA, CDR2 FQGNSA, per germline. This CDR3 has 14 amino acids. CDR3 nucleotides: TGTGCCAGCAGCTTAAACGGACAAATAGATACGCAGTATTTT. It translates to CASSLNGQIDTQYF.